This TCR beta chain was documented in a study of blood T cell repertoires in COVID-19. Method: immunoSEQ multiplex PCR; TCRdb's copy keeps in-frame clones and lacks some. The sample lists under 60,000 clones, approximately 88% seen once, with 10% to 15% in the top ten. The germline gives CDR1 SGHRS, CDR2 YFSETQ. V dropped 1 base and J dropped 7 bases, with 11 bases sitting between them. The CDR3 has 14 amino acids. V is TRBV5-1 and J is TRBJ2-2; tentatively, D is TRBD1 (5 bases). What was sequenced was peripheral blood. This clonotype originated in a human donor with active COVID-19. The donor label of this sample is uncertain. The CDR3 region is CASSLTGAVGELFF. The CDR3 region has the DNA TGCGCCAGCAGCTTGACTGGGGCGGTCGGGGAGCTGTTTTTT.